Listed here are 9 T cell receptor beta chains from one sample, sequenced in a study of OX40 agonist ivuxolimab in advanced cancers. This table comes from immunoSEQ multiplex PCR, and its TCRdb copy is limited to in-frame clones, with some not included. The table records more than 70,000 clones, about 90% of them present only once. This material consisted of CD4+ or CD8+ T cells sorted from blood, taken in a trial of the OX40 agonist ivuxolimab. The receptors here all came from an adult with an advanced solid tumor such as melanoma, head and neck, liver or kidney cancer.

The chain employs TRBV13 and TRBJ2-2; TRBD1 matches 9 bases. V dropped 2 bases and J dropped 5; count of bases not matched to a gene: 9. Germline V gene sequence: CDR1 PRHDT, CDR2 FYEKMQ (reference sequence). This CDR3 contains 17 residues. As DNA, the CDR3 is TGTGCCAGCAGCTTAAGCTACAGGGGGCGGGGAACCGGGGAGCTGTTTTTT. It encodes CASSLSYRGRGTGELFF.

The count of this clone is one. The gene calls are TRBV19 and TRBJ2-1; possible D gene TRBD2, 5 bases. V gave up 2 bases and J gave up 5 bases, with 13 bases separating them. Germline CDR1 is LNHDA and CDR2 is SQIVND (reference sequence). The CDR3 contains 15 residues. The CDR3 is CASSIFGIRDNEQFF. DNA for the CDR3: TGTGCCAGTAGTATATTCGGGATTAGGGACAATGAGCAGTTCTTC.

This clone came up a few times. The rearrangement uses TRBV19 and TRBJ1-1, with a possible D match to TRBD1 (5 bases). This CDR3 is 14 amino acids long. V was shortened by 3 bases and J by 5 bases, with 13 bases between the two germline ends. Per germline, CDR1 LNHDA and CDR2 SQIVND (reference sequence). CDR3 sequence: CASSIGHPRTEAFF. As DNA, the CDR3 is TGTGCCAGTAGTATCGGACACCCCAGGACTGAAGCTTTCTTT. The variable domain in full, completed from reference TRBV19 and TRBJ1-1, reads DGGITQSPKYLFRKEGQNVTLSCEQNLNHDAMYWYRQDPGQGLRLIYYSQIVNDFQKGDIAEGYSVSREKKESFPLTVTSAQKNPTAFYLCASSIGHPRTEAFFGQGTRLTVV.

The chain combines TRBV11-3 with TRBJ2-5, with 8 bases identical to TRBD1. With V trimmed by 5 bases and J by 0 bases, 8 bases remained unmatched. This CDR3 has 16 residues. Germline CDR1 and CDR2: SGHNT and YENEEA. CDR3 in DNA: TGTGCCAGCAGCCCAAGGACAGGGTGGGACCAAGAGACCCAGTACTTC. Its protein is CASSPRTGWDQETQYF.

The chain combines TRBV6-5 with TRBJ2-7, with a weak D call TRBD1 (5 bases). The length of the CDR3 is 13 residues. Germline lookup yields CDR1 MNHEY and CDR2 SVGAGI. Trimming left V 2 bases short and J 4 bases short, with 9 bases between. The DNA of the CDR3 is TGTGCCAGCAGTTACGGACACGAATACGAGCAGTACTTC. Its translation is CASSYGHEYEQYF.

This chain connects TRBV19 to TRBJ1-5; the D is unclear. The CDR3 consists of 14 residues. V shed 3 bases and J shed 2 bases, with 8 bases lying between them. Germline V gives CDR1 LNHDA, CDR2 SQIVND (reference sequence). CDR3 in amino acids: CASSIGWGNQPQHF. As DNA, the CDR3 is TGTGCCAGTAGTATTGGATGGGGCAATCAGCCCCAGCATTTT.

This sequence joins TRBV28 and TRBJ2-7; 13 bases match TRBD2. Germline V lookup: CDR1 MDHEN, CDR2 SYDVKM. CDR3 length: 16 residues. The trim removed 4 bases at V and 6 bases at J, leaving 9 bases unmatched. This chain's CDR3 is CASSSGTSGILGEQYF. In nucleotides, the CDR3 is TGTGCCAGCAGTTCCGGGACTAGCGGGATACTGGGCGAGCAGTACTTC.

This clone was picked up one time. This rearrangement joins TRBV2 to TRBJ2-3; a possible D gene is TRBD2 (6 bases). CDR1 is SNHLY and CDR2 is FYNNEI in the germline V gene. The CDR3 extends over 15 amino acids. V was pared by 2 bases and J by 3 bases, with 12 bases between. CDR3 nucleotide sequence: TGTGCCAGCAGTGAACGGCAGGGAGGAACAGATACGCAGTATTTT. It is translated as CASSERQGGTDTQYF.

The rearrangement uses TRBV9 and TRBJ1-1; the D gene is possibly TRBD1 (6 bases). Germline CDR1 SGDLS, CDR2 YYNGEE. V lost 4 bases and J lost 4, with 14 bases in between. The CDR3 runs 14 residues. CDR3: CASSPMTGITEAFF. The CDR3 DNA reads TGTGCCAGCAGCCCAATGACAGGTATCACTGAAGCTTTCTTT.